These 20 T cell receptor beta chains were all obtained from the same sample, sequenced in a study of T-cell memory formation after mild COVID-19. Via MiXCR, TCRdb re-called the 5' RACE reads, giving one row per CDR3 protein. The sample lists over 300,000 distinct CDR3 sequences, around a fifth occurring once. Source material: PBMCs or a T cell subset sorted from them (not recorded which). These TCRs come from a man between 18 and 29 years old who had mild COVID-19 (a few samples of this study predate the infection). Cell type and time point are not known.

This clonotype turned up a few times. The chain employs TRBV15 and TRBJ1-2; D uncertain. This CDR3 is built from 14 residues. The germline CDR1 and CDR2 sequences are LNHNV and YYDKDF (reference sequence). The ends were cut back, 0 bases at V and 5 bases at J, with 10 bases in the middle. This CDR3 is CATSRDVGFYGYTF. The CDR3 nucleotides are TGTGCCACCAGCAGAGATGTGGGTTTTTATGGCTACACCTTC.

This chain links TRBV29-1 with TRBJ1-1, with TRBD1 as a possible D gene (5 bases). Looked up from germline, CDR1 is SQVTM and CDR2 is ANQGSEA. Trimming took off 0 bases at V and 4 bases at J, with 15 bases between the two ends. The CDR3 sequence is 15 residues long. CDR3 in DNA: TGCAGCGTTGAAGATCGGGGCGGTGCTGCCACTGAAGCTTTCTTT. Its translation is CSVEDRGGAATEAFF.

V usage is TRBV29-1 and J usage is TRBJ2-2; D is ambiguous. CDR3 size: 13 residues. Germline V gives CDR1 SQVTM, CDR2 ANQGSEA. The ends were cut back, 4 bases at V and 0 bases at J, with 6 bases in the middle. CDR3 loop: CSVVSSNTGELFF. The CDR3 region has the DNA TGCAGCGTTGTGAGTTCGAACACCGGGGAGCTGTTTTTT.

This clonotype has just a few counts. The chain is built from TRBV3-1 and TRBJ2-2; D could derive from TRBD1 or TRBD2 (5 bases each). Germline CDR1 reads LGHDT; CDR2 reads YNNKEL (reference sequence). The CDR3 has 14 amino acids. Trimming pared 7 bases from V and 3 bases from J, leaving 12 bases between. CDR3 DNA sequence: TGTGCCAGCACCCTGGGACGGCACACCGGGGAGCTGTTTTTT. Protein sequence: CASTLGRHTGELFF.

The CDR3 protein is CASSEGSSNQPQHF. Here the CDR3 DNA reads TGCGCCAGCAGCGAAGGTAGTAGCAATCAGCCCCAGCATTTT. V usage is TRBV5-1 and J usage is TRBJ1-5; D remains unclear. The CDR3 totals 14 residues. Germline V gene lookup returns CDR1 SGHRS and CDR2 YFSETQ. V was clipped by 4 bases and J by 0 bases, with 8 bases between them.

This sequence joins TRBV7-9 and TRBJ2-3; maybe TRBD2 (5 bases). From germline, CDR1 is SEHNR and CDR2 FQNEAQ (reference sequence). V was trimmed by 4 bases and J by 4 bases, leaving 15 bases between them. The CDR3 extends over 15 amino acids. DNA for the CDR3: TGTGCCAGCAGCTCTCGACTCCTGCGGGCAGATACGCAGTATTTT. This sequence encodes CASSSRLLRADTQYF. The whole variable domain, filled in from reference TRBV7-9 and TRBJ2-3, reads DTGVSQNPRHKITKRGQNVTFRCDPISEHNRLYWYRQTLGQGPEFLTYFQNEAQLEKSRLLSDRFSAERPKGSFSTLEIQRTEQGDSAMYLCASSSRLLRADTQYFGPGTRLTVL.

The rearrangement uses TRBV6-6 and TRBJ2-7; D remains unclear. V was shortened by 6 bases and J by 2 bases, with 11 bases between the two germline ends. CDR1 is MNHNY and CDR2 is SVGAGI in the germline V gene (reference sequence). The CDR3 covers 13 residues. Written as DNA, the CDR3 is TGTGCCAGCAGCCCCCGGGCTGCCTACGAGCAGTACGTC. Residues: CASSPRAAYEQYV.

The CDR3: CASRQTSGANVLTF. DNA for the CDR3: TGTGCCAGCAGACAAACCTCTGGGGCCAACGTCCTGACTTTC. The gene calls are TRBV7-8 and TRBJ2-6; no firm D call. The CDR3 extends over 14 amino acids. Germline V gives CDR1 SGHVS, CDR2 FQNEAQ. Trimming cost V 6 bases and J 0 bases, with 6 bases left between them. Based on the CDR3 plus reference TRBV7-8 and TRBJ2-6, the full variable domain is GAGVSQSPRYKVAKRGQDVALRCDPISGHVSLFWYQQALGQGPEFLTYFQNEAQLDKSGLPSDRFFAERPEGSVSTLKIQRTQQEDSAVYLCASRQTSGANVLTFGAGSRLTVL.

The chain combines TRBV7-3 with TRBJ2-5; a weak D match, TRBD2 (5 bases). This CDR3 is 13 amino acids long. Per the germline V gene, CDR1 is SGHTA and CDR2 is FQGTGA. The V end was cut by 3 bases, the J end by 7 bases, with 12 bases between. The CDR3 DNA sequence: TGTGCCAGCAGCTTCGGACTGGCGGGGACCCAGTACTTC. Translated, it gives CASSFGLAGTQYF.

The chain is built from TRBV7-2 and TRBJ2-5, with D uncertain. The CDR3 extends over 12 amino acids. V lost 5 bases, J lost 13 bases, and 17 bases lay in between. Germline assignment: CDR1 SGHTA and CDR2 FQGNSA. The CDR3 region has the DNA TGTGCCAGCAGCAAAGACTCCCTTTCCCTGTACTTC. Translated: CASSKDSLSLYF. The variable domain in full, with the rest retrieved from reference TRBV7-2 and TRBJ2-5, is GAGVSQSPSNKVTEKGKDVELRCDPISGHTALYWYRQSLGQGLEFLIYFQGNSAPDKSGLPSDRFSAERTGGSVSTLTIQRTQQEDSAVYLCASSKDSLSLYFGPGTRLLVL.

In its sample, this clonotype was seen a few times. This sequence joins TRBV20-1 and TRBJ2-7; 12 positions match TRBD2. Germline V CDR1 and CDR2: DFQATT, SNEGSKA (reference sequence). CDR3 length: 16 amino acids. The V and J ends lost 6 bases and 0 bases, in that order; junction bases with no gene match: 9. The chain's CDR3 is CSAYGLAGNLSYEQYF. The CDR3 DNA follows: TGCAGTGCCTATGGACTAGCGGGGAACCTCTCCTACGAGCAGTACTTC.

The rearrangement links TRBV2 to TRBJ2-7, with D perhaps TRBD1 (5 bases). In germline, CDR1 is SNHLY, CDR2 FYNNEI. V gave up 7 bases and J gave up 3 bases, with 7 bases separating them. The CDR3 runs to 11 residues. The chain's CDR3 is CASNQGYEQYF. As DNA, the CDR3 is TGTGCCAGCAACCAGGGCTACGAGCAGTACTTC.

This clonotype has a handful of counts. V and J are TRBV5-1 and TRBJ1-1; D perhaps matches TRBD1 (5 bases). In germline, CDR1 is SGHRS, CDR2 YFSETQ. The CDR3 spans 14 residues. Trimming took off 4 bases at V and 4 bases at J, with 14 bases between the two ends. CDR3 region: CASSLHGASTEAFF. In DNA, the CDR3 is TGCGCCAGCAGCCTGCACGGGGCTAGCACTGAAGCTTTCTTT.

This clonotype was seen a handful of times. This chain links TRBV5-1 with TRBJ1-5; D remains unclear. Trimming removed 4 bases at V and 0 bases at J, with 11 bases between. Germline CDR1 and CDR2: SGHRS and YFSETQ. This CDR3 has 15 residues. Here the CDR3 DNA reads TGCGCCAGCAGCCCGATGGACGGTAGCAATCAGCCCCAGCATTTT. It codes for CASSPMDGSNQPQHF.

This clonotype was detected only a few times. The DNA is left out, because the CDR3 cannot be placed on it with certainty; the CDR3 is given as TCRdb lists it. The chain links TRBV7-2 to TRBJ2-5. The CDR3 is 13 amino acids in total, end residues counted. Germline V gene sequence: CDR1 SGHTA, CDR2 FQGNSA. CDR3 loop: CASILGPQETQYF.

This clonotype occurred a few times. Here the CDR3 reads CASKGTGLNSPLHF. The CDR3 DNA reads as TGTGCCAGCAAAGGGACAGGGCTGAATTCACCCCTCCACTTT. The V gene is TRBV25-1, the J gene TRBJ1-6; 9 bases match TRBD1. Trimming took 7 bases from V and 7 from J; bases not matched to a gene: 5. Germline CDR1 is MGHDK and CDR2 is SYGVNS. This CDR3 is 14 amino acids long.

This clonotype has only one observation. The chain uses TRBV18 and TRBJ1-5; perhaps TRBD1 as D (6 bases). Germline V gene lookup returns CDR1 KGHSH and CDR2 LQKENI. The V end was cut by 5 bases, the J end by 8 bases, with 13 bases between. This CDR3 has 13 amino acids. CDR3 amino acids: CASSGGDKEPQHF. CDR3 bases: TGTGCCAGCTCAGGGGGGGACAAGGAGCCCCAGCATTTT. Drawing the rest from reference TRBV18 and TRBJ1-5, the complete variable domain is NAGVMQNPRHLVRRRGQEARLRCSPMKGHSHVYWYRQLPEEGLKFMVYLQKENIIDESGMPKERFSAEFPKEGPSILRIQQVVRGDSAAYFCASSGGDKEPQHFGDGTRLSIL.

V is TRBV29-1 and J is TRBJ2-4; D call uncertain. Germline V gives CDR1 SQVTM, CDR2 ANQGSEA. The CDR3 contains 11 residues. The V end lost 7 bases, the J end lost 5 bases, and 9 bases lay between the germline ends. In DNA, the CDR3 is TGCAGCGCCCGACACCAAAACATTCAGTACTTC. Its translation is CSARHQNIQYF.

This clonotype came up a few times. This chain joins TRBV6-1 and TRBJ1-5, with a weak D call TRBD1 (6 bases). Germline CDR1 and CDR2: MNHNS and SASEGT. CDR3 size: 13 residues. The ends were cut back, 5 bases at V and 7 bases at J, with 12 bases in the middle. The DNA of the CDR3 is TGTGCCAGCAGTAGGGGGGTGGAACAGCCCCAGCATTTT. It is translated as CASSRGVEQPQHF.

The chain links TRBV7-9 to TRBJ2-7, with D tentatively TRBD1 (6 bases). This CDR3 contains 14 residues. From germline, CDR1 is SEHNR and CDR2 FQNEAQ (reference sequence). V lost 4 bases to trimming and J lost 2 bases, with 12 bases between them. The CDR3 DNA is TGTGCCAGCAGCTCACAGGGCCAAGCCTACGAGCAGTACTTC. Translation: CASSSQGQAYEQYF. The full variable domain, in which reference TRBV7-9 and TRBJ2-7 provide the parts outside the CDR3, is DTGVSQNPRHKITKRGQNVTFRCDPISEHNRLYWYRQTLGQGPEFLTYFQNEAQLEKSRLLSDRFSAERPKGSFSTLEIQRTEQGDSAMYLCASSSQGQAYEQYFGPGTRLTVT.